These 32 T cell receptor beta chains were sequenced from one sample in a study of blood T cell repertoires in COVID-19. The table came from immunoSEQ multiplex PCR; TCRdb's copy has only in-frame clones and leaves some out. The repertoire includes roughly 100,000 clones, around 76% of them detected once, and around 19% sits in the top ten. Sequencing input: peripheral blood. These receptors were taken from a woman in her 70s with acute or convalescent COVID-19.

Here the CDR3 DNA reads TGTGCCAGCTCACCAGTCCAGGGAGGATTCGCTGAAGCTTTCTTT. Encoded protein: CASSPVQGGFAEAFF. V usage is TRBV18 and J usage is TRBJ1-1, with D perhaps TRBD1 (5 bases). Trimming stripped 2 bases from V and 6 bases from J, with 16 bases between. The CDR3 covers 15 residues. Germline V lookup: CDR1 KGHSH, CDR2 LQKENI.

This chain links TRBV27 with TRBJ2-1; the match to TRBD2 covers 11 bases. CDR1 and CDR2 (germline): MNHEY, SMNVEV (reference sequence). The ends lost 5 bases at V and 4 bases at J; junction bases unmatched: 7. The CDR3 has 16 amino acids. The CDR3 sequence: CASSGSGGGVYNEQFF. The CDR3 region has the DNA TGTGCCAGCAGTGGTAGCGGGGGGGGCGTATACAATGAGCAGTTCTTC.

The chain recombines TRBV5-6 with TRBJ2-3, with D maybe TRBD2 (5 bases). Looked up from germline, CDR1 is SGHDT and CDR2 is YYEEEE. Trimming removed 2 bases from V and 3 bases from J, with 13 bases in between. There are 15 residues in the CDR3. The CDR3 is CASSFQTGNTDTQYF. Here the CDR3 DNA reads TGTGCCAGCAGCTTTCAGACGGGGAATACAGATACGCAGTATTTT.

The chain combines TRBV7-2 with TRBJ2-1; D might be TRBD1 (5 bases). Trimming stripped 7 bases from V and 0 bases from J, with 22 bases between. CDR3 length: 18 amino acids. Germline lookup yields CDR1 SGHTA and CDR2 FQGNSA. CDR3 sequence reads: CASTPLSGAGSSYNEQFF. In DNA form, the CDR3 reads TGTGCCAGCACCCCTCTTTCTGGGGCCGGAAGCTCCTACAATGAGCAGTTCTTC. Variable domain in full (rest from reference TRBV7-2 and TRBJ2-1): GAGVSQSPSNKVTEKGKDVELRCDPISGHTALYWYRQSLGQGLEFLIYFQGNSAPDKSGLPSDRFSAERTGGSVSTLTIQRTQQEDSAVYLCASTPLSGAGSSYNEQFFGPGTRLTVL.

This sequence joins TRBV4-1 and TRBJ2-1; D not certain. Trimming stripped 2 bases from V and 4 bases from J, with 3 bases between. The length of the CDR3 is 12 residues. Looked up from germline, CDR1 is MGHRA and CDR2 is YSYEKL. The CDR3 loop reads CASSQSYNEQFF. Written as DNA, the CDR3 is TGCGCCAGCAGCCAATCGTACAATGAGCAGTTCTTC.

V is TRBV4-3 and J is TRBJ1-1, with D perhaps TRBD1 (5 bases). Between the trimmed V and J ends, which lost 0 bases and 6 bases, there was a span of 11 bases. From germline, CDR1 is LGHNA and CDR2 YSLEER. The CDR3 sequence is 14 residues long. Written as DNA, the CDR3 is TGCGCCAGCAGCCAAGATTTACGGGGGGCTGAAGCTTTCTTT. Translated: CASSQDLRGAEAFF.

This clone was counted once. The CDR3 DNA sequence: TGTGCCAGCAGCTCCCTGGGGGCGGGGGGCACAGATACGCAGTATTTT. It specifies CASSSLGAGGTDTQYF. The rearrangement joins TRBV5-5 to TRBJ2-3, with D maybe TRBD2 (7 bases). Germline V gives CDR1 SGHKS, CDR2 YYEKEE (reference sequence). The V end lost 3 bases, the J end lost 1 base, and 15 bases lay between the germline ends. The CDR3 has 16 amino acids.

This sequence joins TRBV19 and TRBJ2-7; 8 bases fit TRBD2. J lost 2 bases, V lost 5 bases, and 5 bases had no gene match. Germline V gives CDR1 LNHDA, CDR2 SQIVND (reference sequence). The CDR3 is 14 amino acids. CDR3 protein: CASSSGGGPYEQYF. In DNA, the CDR3 is TGTGCCAGTAGTTCCGGGGGGGGTCCCTACGAGCAGTACTTC.

This chain joins TRBV5-1 and TRBJ2-2, with 8 bases aligning to TRBD1. The germline gives CDR1 SGHRS, CDR2 YFSETQ. The CDR3 runs 15 residues. J lost 6 bases, V lost 0 bases, and 4 bases had no gene match. The CDR3, as DNA: TGCGCCAGCAGCTTGGGCCAGGGGGCGTCCGGGGAGCTGTTTTTT. Protein: CASSLGQGASGELFF.

The CDR3 here is CASSDSRGGASGANVLTF. The CDR3 DNA reads as TGTGCCAGCAGTGACTCCAGGGGTGGGGCCTCCGGGGCCAACGTCCTGACTTTC. The chain joins TRBV25-1 to TRBJ2-6, with D possibly matching TRBD1 (6 bases). Germline V gene lookup returns CDR1 MGHDK and CDR2 SYGVNS. V lost 3 bases and J 4 bases, leaving 19 bases between the germline ends. The CDR3 has 18 amino acids.

The chain links TRBV30 to TRBJ2-3, with 13 positions matching TRBD2. The CDR3 contains 17 residues. The junction had 7 bases not matched to a gene; V was cut back by 0 bases and J by 4 bases. The germline V gene encodes CDR1 GTSNPN and CDR2 SVGIG (reference sequence). The CDR3 reads CAWSVLAGGVSADTQYF. Here the CDR3 DNA reads TGTGCCTGGAGTGTACTAGCGGGGGGGGTCTCCGCAGATACGCAGTATTTT.

The CDR3: CASSQQGTVNTEAFF. The CDR3 DNA reads TGTGCCAGCAGTCAACAGGGTACGGTGAACACTGAAGCTTTCTTT. The chain has TRBV2 and TRBJ1-1, with D perhaps TRBD1 (6 bases). This CDR3 comprises 15 residues. V gave up 5 bases and J gave up 0 bases, with 13 bases separating them. The V gene's germline CDR1 is SNHLY and CDR2 FYNNEI.

In this sample, this clone turned up a few times. The V gene is TRBV10-1, the J gene TRBJ1-1; 8 positions match TRBD1. The CDR3 has 13 residues. Germline trimming cut 11 bases from V and 0 bases from J; bases unmatched to any gene: 5. The germline V gene has CDR1 WNHNN and CDR2 SYGVQD (reference sequence). This CDR3 reads CASRQGMNTEAFF. The DNA of the CDR3 is TGCGCCTCCCGACAGGGGATGAACACTGAAGCTTTCTTT.

The chain joins TRBV25-1 to TRBJ2-7; D call uncertain. Germline V gene sequence: CDR1 MGHDK, CDR2 SYGVNS. The CDR3 spans 12 residues. Trimming shortened V by 4 bases and J by 2 bases, and 6 bases separated the two germline ends. CDR3 loop: CASSGSAYEQYF. For the CDR3, the DNA is TGTGCCAGCAGTGGTTCAGCCTACGAGCAGTACTTC.

The CDR3 DNA reads TGTGCCAGCAGTTTGCGCCGGGACAGGGGCTACGAGCAGTACTTC. Translated: CASSLRRDRGYEQYF. The V gene is TRBV6-5, the J gene TRBJ2-7; the match to TRBD1 covers 10 bases. This CDR3 has 15 residues. CDR1 is MNHEY, CDR2 SVGAGI, per germline. Trimming removed 4 bases from V and 3 bases from J; junction bases left unmatched: 6.

The V call is TRBV30, the J call TRBJ1-4; 7 bases are a match to TRBD1. The CDR3 is 15 residues long. Trimming took 5 bases from V and 7 from J; bases not matched to a gene: 13. The germline V gene encodes CDR1 GTSNPN and CDR2 SVGIG (reference sequence). The CDR3 here is CAWSSRQGPLEKLFF. DNA for the CDR3: TGTGCCTGGTCGTCTCGACAGGGACCTCTTGAAAAACTGTTTTTT.

The chain joins TRBV21-1 to TRBJ2-7; the table calls TRBD2, which could not be checked here. TRBV21-1 represents a pseudogene. This CDR3 has 18 amino acids. DNA of the CDR3: TGTGCCAGCAGCAATTCTAGTGTCGAGGGCCCAAGCTCCTACGAGCAGTACTTC. Its protein product is CASSNSSVEGPSSYEQYF.

This sequence joins TRBV30 and TRBJ1-1; 11 bases line up with TRBD1. The germline CDR1 and CDR2 sequences are GTSNPN and SVGIG (reference sequence). This CDR3 comprises 16 residues. The J segment lost 0 bases and the V segment lost 3 bases, leaving 6 bases of the junction unmatched. The CDR3 sequence is CAWRRDRGSLNTEAFF. As DNA, the CDR3 is TGTGCCTGGAGGCGGGACAGGGGGTCCTTGAACACTGAAGCTTTCTTT.

V usage is TRBV28 and J usage is TRBJ1-2; D gene unclear. Between the trimmed V and J ends, which lost 4 bases and 6 bases, there was a span of 12 bases. The CDR3 has 13 amino acids. Germline assignment: CDR1 MDHEN and CDR2 SYDVKM. CDR3 bases: TGTGCCAGCAGTTGGCCGGCGGGTAATGGCTACACCTTC. Translated: CASSWPAGNGYTF.

The gene calls are TRBV9 and TRBJ1-1; D uncertain. The CDR3 is 13 amino acids. Germline V lookup: CDR1 SGDLS, CDR2 YYNGEE. Trimming removed 0 bases at V and 7 bases at J, with 10 bases between. The CDR3 nucleotides read TGTGCCAGCAGCGTAGTCGAGAGGTATGAAGCTTTCTTT. Encoded protein: CASSVVERYEAFF.

J is TRBJ2-6 and V is TRBV18, with 9 positions matching TRBD1. Per germline, CDR1 KGHSH and CDR2 LQKENI. Trimming cost V 3 bases and J 2 bases; bases outside gene matches: 2. The CDR3 contains 16 residues. The CDR3 protein is CASSPTGGAGANVLTF. The CDR3 DNA is TGTGCCAGCTCACCCACAGGGGGCGCTGGGGCCAACGTCCTGACTTTC.

The V call is TRBV30, the J call TRBJ2-3; 10 bases are shared with TRBD2. Trimming cost V 0 bases and J 4 bases; bases outside gene matches: 7. The CDR3 runs 16 residues. Germline V gene data show CDR1 as GTSNPN and CDR2 as SVGIG (reference sequence). The CDR3 region is CAWSVPISGGADTQYF. In DNA, the CDR3 is TGTGCCTGGAGTGTACCTATCAGCGGGGGGGCAGATACGCAGTATTTT.

This rearrangement joins TRBV13 to TRBJ1-2; 11 nucleotides match TRBD1. Germline V gene sequence: CDR1 PRHDT, CDR2 FYEKMQ (reference sequence). V lost 3 bases to trimming and J lost 4 bases; unmatched junction nucleotides: 7. CDR3 length equals 16 residues. CDR3 sequence: CASSFGQGAPGYGYTF. CDR3 in DNA: TGTGCCAGCAGCTTCGGACAGGGGGCGCCAGGCTATGGCTACACCTTC.

This clone was recorded only once. The V and J genes are TRBV30 and TRBJ1-5; possibly TRBD1 for D (5 bases). With 4 bases removed from V and 2 bases from J, the gap between germline ends came to 15 bases. CDR1 GTSNPN and CDR2 SVGIG come from the germline V gene (reference sequence). The CDR3 is 15 amino acids. The CDR3 sequence: CAWTGGPGRNQPQHF. As DNA, the CDR3 is TGTGCCTGGACGGGGGGACCCGGGCGCAATCAGCCCCAGCATTTT.

This clone has a count of ten or more. The chain recombines TRBV3-1 (or the pseudogene TRBV3-2) with TRBJ2-1, with D uncertain. CDR1 LGHDT and CDR2 YNNKEL come from the germline V gene (reference sequence). The CDR3 consists of 13 residues. Trimming cost V 3 bases and J 8 bases, with 11 bases left between them. The CDR3 nucleotides read TGTGCCAGCAGCCACCGAAACAGTGATGAGCAGTTCTTC. Protein sequence: CASSHRNSDEQFF.

This clone appeared a few times. A much larger clone lies one base from this, so it may be a read error. This same CDR3 is encoded by further DNA sequences in the sample. The chain recombines TRBV5-1 with TRBJ2-7, with TRBD2 identical over 8 bases. CDR1 and CDR2 (germline): SGHRS, YFSETQ. J was trimmed by 7 bases and V by 10 bases; bases with no gene match: 22. This CDR3 spans 16 amino acids. The CDR3 here is CARLRGWGGRGGEQYF. The CDR3 nucleotides are TGCGCCCGGTTGCGCGGTTGGGGGGGCCGGGGGGGGGAGCAGTACTTC.

V is TRBV7-6 and J is TRBJ2-5; possible D gene TRBD2, 5 bases. The CDR3 runs to 14 residues. Germline CDR1 is SGHVS and CDR2 is FNYEAQ. With 3 bases removed from V and 7 bases from J, the gap between germline ends came to 15 bases. The CDR3 DNA reads TGTGCCAGCAGCTTGGGAGAGGGCCGGGGGACCCAGTACTTC. Protein product: CASSLGEGRGTQYF. The whole variable domain, filled in from reference TRBV7-6 and TRBJ2-5, reads GAGVSQSPRYKVTKRGQDVALRCDPISGHVSLYWYRQALGQGPEFLTYFNYEAQQDKSGLPNDRFSAERPEGSISTLTIQRTEQRDSAMYRCASSLGEGRGTQYFGPGTRLLVL.

CDR3 in amino acids: CASSSNGNTEAFF. CDR3 DNA sequence: TGTGCCAGCTCAAGCAACGGGAACACTGAAGCTTTCTTT. This chain uses TRBV18 with TRBJ1-1, with unresolved D. The length of the CDR3 is 13 residues. Germline V gene lookup returns CDR1 KGHSH and CDR2 LQKENI. V lost 5 bases and J 1 base, leaving 8 bases between the germline ends.

This sequence joins TRBV19 and TRBJ1-1; no definite D call. The germline gives CDR1 LNHDA, CDR2 SQIVND (reference sequence). The CDR3 spans 14 residues. The V end lost 4 bases, the J end lost 2 bases, and 11 bases lay between the germline ends. The CDR3 DNA reads as TGTGCCAGTAGTAGAGCCCAGGTTAACACTGAAGCTTTCTTT. It encodes CASSRAQVNTEAFF. Based on the CDR3 plus reference TRBV19 and TRBJ1-1, the full variable domain is DGGITQSPKYLFRKEGQNVTLSCEQNLNHDAMYWYRQDPGQGLRLIYYSQIVNDFQKGDIAEGYSVSREKKESFPLTVTSAQKNPTAFYLCASSRAQVNTEAFFGQGTRLTVV.

This clone came up once. V is TRBV12-3 or TRBV12-4 and J is TRBJ1-1, with no clear D. V lost 7 bases and J lost 7, with 13 bases in between. This CDR3 has 12 amino acids. CDR3 coding DNA: TGTGCCAGCACCCCCCTCCCCCGTGAAGCTTTCTTT. Translated: CASTPLPREAFF.

The rearrangement uses TRBV5-4 and TRBJ1-2, with TRBD1 identical over 9 bases. Germline CDR1 SGHNT, CDR2 YYREEE (reference sequence). The V segment lost 0 bases and the J segment 0 bases; nucleotides outside the gene matches: 3. The CDR3 spans 16 residues. Written as DNA, the CDR3 is TGTGCCAGCAGCTTGGGGAGGGACAGGGCTAACTATGGCTACACCTTC. It encodes CASSLGRDRANYGYTF.

This clone turned up a few times. The V and J genes are TRBV5-1 and TRBJ1-2; D is unresolved. CDR3 size: 13 residues. Germline V CDR1 and CDR2: SGHRS, YFSETQ. The V gene lost 0 bases and the J gene lost 4 bases, with 7 bases spanning the gap. The CDR3 here is CASSLAVTYGYTF. CDR3 nucleotides: TGCGCCAGCAGCTTGGCAGTAACCTATGGCTACACCTTC.